These T cell receptor beta chains were read from a single sample in a study of regulatory T cells in long-lasting Graves disease. Using its own MiXCR run on the multiplex PCR reads, TCRdb lists one record per CDR3 protein. The repertoire holds a few hundred thousand distinct CDR3 sequences, with roughly 24% as singletons. Material: peripheral blood mononuclear cells (PBMCs), obtained when the disease was refractory, from a patient treated with antithyroid drugs. These receptors were obtained from a woman between 40 and 55 years old with Graves disease. Both conserved end residues are part of each CDR3. A D gene is named only where the DNA matches it firmly. Clone size is shown for a subset of rows, as once, few, many or a class of expanded clone.

cdr3_aa	cdr3_nt	j_call	v_call	clone_size	d_call
CASSPRTGGRPQHF	TGTGCCAGTAGTCCCCGGACAGGGGGCCGGCCCCAGCATTTT	TRBJ1-5	TRBV19	.	TRBD1
CASINSGASGYTF	TGTGCCAGCATCAACTCGGGGGCTAGCGGCTACACCTTC	TRBJ1-2	TRBV7-9	many	.
CASRGLRGPSTYEQYF	TGTGCCAGCAGGGGGCTGAGAGGGCCCAGCACCTACGAGCAGTACTTC	TRBJ2-7	TRBV11-2	many	.
CASSHFPTYEQYF	TGTGCCAGCAGTCATTTCCCAACTTACGAGCAGTACTTC	TRBJ2-7	TRBV6-1	many	.
CASSFGKSSYNEQFF	TGTGCCAGCAGCTTCGGTAAGAGCTCCTACAATGAGCAGTTCTTC	TRBJ2-1	TRBV13	.	.
CASSSEVYEQYF	TGTGCCAGCAGCTCAGAGGTTTACGAGCAGTACTTC	TRBJ2-7	TRBV7-9	.	.
CATGLLNTEAFF	TGTGCCACCGGACTGCTGAACACTGAAGCTTTCTTT	TRBJ1-1	TRBV28	many	.
CASSPREFYEQYF	TGTGCCAGCTCACCACGGGAGTTCTACGAGCAGTACTTC	TRBJ2-7	TRBV18	.	.
CASSLAETVNTEAFF	TGTGCCAGCAGCTTAGCTGAGACAGTGAACACTGAAGCTTTCTTT	TRBJ1-1	TRBV7-2	many	.
CASSRTGGEGSPLHF	TGCGCCAGCAGCAGAACAGGGGGCGAAGGTTCACCCCTCCACTTT	TRBJ1-6	TRBV5-1	few	TRBD1
CASSIGTGDEQYF	TGTGCCAGCAGCATAGGGACAGGGGATGAGCAGTACTTC	TRBJ2-7	TRBV28	many	TRBD1
CASSSSGRYSGNTIYF	TGTGCCAGCAGTTCGAGTGGCCGTTACTCTGGAAACACCATATATTTT	TRBJ1-3	TRBV28	many	.
CASSENRDPSTEAFF	TGTGCCAGCAGTGAAAATAGAGATCCGAGCACTGAAGCTTTCTTT	TRBJ1-1	TRBV6-1	.	.
CASSPNEKLFF	TGTGCCAGCAGCCCCAATGAAAAACTGTTTTTT	TRBJ1-4	TRBV7-9	few	.
CASSLQTGYSGANVLTF	TGTGCCAGCAGCCTCCAGACAGGCTACTCTGGGGCCAACGTCCTGACTTTC	TRBJ2-6	TRBV5-5	.	.
CSASGNRPGQQSNQPQHF	TGCAGTGCTAGTGGGAATAGGCCGGGACAGCAAAGCAATCAGCCCCAGCATTTT	TRBJ1-5	TRBV20-1	.	TRBD1
CASSRDGLGNQPQHF	TGTGCCAGTAGTAGGGACGGTCTTGGCAATCAGCCCCAGCATTTT	TRBJ1-5	TRBV19	few	.
CSASPVDRGSYEQYF	TGCAGTGCTAGTCCGGTGGACAGGGGCTCCTACGAGCAGTACTTC	TRBJ2-7	TRBV20-1	many	TRBD1